These T cell receptor beta chains were read from a single sample in a study of blood T cell repertoires in COVID-19. Clones were read by immunoSEQ multiplex PCR, and TCRdb kept only the in-frame ones, dropping some. In the table there are 200,000 to 250,000 clones, 89% of which are singletons. Sequencing used peripheral blood. All receptors come from a woman aged 40 to 49 with acute or convalescent COVID-19. The CDR3 runs from the conserved cysteine through the conserved F or W. D genes are given only for firm matches. Clone sizes are given selectively: once, few, many, or a class where the clone is expanded.

TRBJ1-2 - - TRBV29-1 CSVEGGEYTF TGCAGCGTTGAAGGGGGAGAGTACACCTTC
TRBJ1-2 - - TRBV2 CANGVDYGYTF TGTGCCAACGGGGTTGACTATGGCTACACCTTC
TRBJ1-3 - - TRBV3-1/TRBV3-2 CASSPRLIIQGTSGNTIYF TGTGCCAGCAGCCCGCGCCTAATCATACAGGGAACTTCTGGAAACACCATATATTTT
TRBJ2-3 - - TRBV19 CASSPLGALSTDTQYF TGTGCCAGTAGTCCCCTGGGAGCGCTTAGCACAGATACGCAGTATTTT
TRBJ1-4 - - TRBV5-1 CASSGGGDEKLFF TGCGCCAGCAGCGGGGGAGGGGATGAAAAACTGTTTTTT
TRBJ2-5 - once TRBV2 CASLSGGKTQYF TGTGCCAGTTTGTCCGGAGGGAAGACCCAGTACTTC
TRBJ1-3 - - TRBV10-3 CATQQAGVGPGNTIYF TGTGCCACCCAACAGGCAGGGGTCGGGCCTGGAAACACCATATATTTT
TRBJ1-5 TRBD1 - TRBV3-1/TRBV3-2 CASSPSAGGTQPQHF TGTGCCAGCAGCCCATCGGCAGGGGGCACTCAGCCCCAGCATTTT
TRBJ1-1 - - TRBV27 CASSFQGWTEAFF TGTGCCAGCAGTTTCCAGGGATGGACTGAAGCTTTCTTT
TRBJ2-1 - - TRBV9 CASSVEAGGKQFF TGTGCCAGCAGCGTAGAAGCGGGCGGAAAGCAGTTCTTC
TRBJ2-5 - - TRBV9 CASSERGYGETQYF TGTGCCAGCAGCGAAAGAGGGTATGGAGAGACCCAGTACTTC
TRBJ2-5 TRBD2 - TRBV5-6 CASTGGGEETQYF TGTGCCAGCACCGGCGGGGGGGAAGAGACCCAGTACTTC
TRBJ1-4 - - TRBV6-1 CASSEVQINEKLFF TGTGCCAGCAGTGAAGTTCAGATTAATGAAAAACTGTTTTTT
TRBJ2-3 TRBD2 - TRBV29-1 CSVALAGGPTDTQYF TGCAGCGTTGCTCTAGCGGGGGGCCCCACAGATACGCAGTATTTT
TRBJ1-6 TRBD1 few TRBV6-5 CASSDRGLSPLHF TGTGCCAGCAGCGACAGGGGGCTTTCACCCCTCCACTTT
TRBJ1-5 TRBD1 - TRBV7-9 CASSLGQGNQPQHF TGTGCCAGCAGCCTTGGACAGGGGAATCAGCCCCAGCATTTT
TRBJ1-2 TRBD1 - TRBV10-3 CAISESTGGMYGYTF TGTGCCATCAGTGAGTCGACAGGGGGGATGTATGGCTACACCTTC
TRBJ1-2 TRBD1 - TRBV27 CASTPLGGTAQPFFYGYTF TGTGCCAGCACCCCCCTGGGTGGGACAGCCCAACCCTTTTTCTATGGCTACACCTTC
TRBJ1-2 TRBD1 - TRBV2 CADKTGGYGGYTF TGTGCCGACAAGACAGGGGGTTATGGTGGCTACACCTTC
TRBJ1-5 TRBD1 - TRBV6-5 CAIKQGAVKQPQHF TGTGCCATAAAGCAGGGGGCAGTGAAACAGCCCCAGCATTTT
TRBJ2-3 TRBD2 once TRBV30 CAWRTLSGTSGDNASTDTQYF TGTGCCTGGAGAACCCTCTCCGGGACTAGCGGGGATAACGCAAGCACAGATACGCAGTATTTT
TRBJ1-2 TRBD1 - TRBV19 CASSILRGRAGYTF TGTGCCAGTAGTATCCTTAGGGGGCGCGCTGGCTACACCTTC
TRBJ2-4 TRBD2 - TRBV7-2 CASSSWGASGGFKNIQYF TGTGCCAGCAGCTCCTGGGGGGCTAGCGGGGGTTTCAAAAACATTCAGTACTTC
TRBJ1-2 TRBD1 - TRBV6-5 CASTGGAYGYTF TGTGCCAGCACAGGGGGCGCTTATGGCTACACCTTC
TRBJ2-6 TRBD1 - TRBV24-1 CATSGRQGGPGANVLTF TGTGCCACCAGTGGTCGACAGGGGGGTCCCGGGGCCAACGTCCTGACTTTC
TRBJ1-5 - - TRBV11-2 CASSLDGGAQPQHF TGTGCCAGCAGCTTAGATGGGGGCGCGCAGCCCCAGCATTTT
TRBJ1-1 TRBD1 - TRBV29-1 CSVDGTGGTEAFF TGCAGCGTTGATGGGACAGGGGGTACTGAAGCTTTCTTT
TRBJ1-2 TRBD1 - TRBV5-1 CASNKGTGGDYGYTF TGCGCCAGCAACAAAGGGACAGGGGGCGATTATGGCTACACCTTC
TRBJ1-5 TRBD1 - TRBV18 CASSSGQGQSNQPQHF TGTGCCAGCTCTTCGGGACAGGGGCAATCCAATCAGCCCCAGCATTTT
TRBJ2-3 TRBD1 - TRBV3-1/TRBV3-2 CASSLRTGSTDTQYF TGTGCCAGCAGCCTCAGGACAGGTTCCACAGATACGCAGTATTTT
TRBJ1-5 TRBD1 - TRBV5-1 CANPTGTGTQPQHF TGCGCCAACCCAACCGGGACAGGGACGCAGCCCCAGCATTTT
TRBJ1-1 - - TRBV30 CAWSSPRGGNTEAFF TGTGCCTGGAGTTCTCCGCGGGGCGGTAACACTGAAGCTTTCTTT
TRBJ2-3 TRBD1 - TRBV2 CASQPGQVTDTQYF TGTGCCAGCCAACCGGGACAGGTAACAGATACGCAGTATTTT
TRBJ2-5 - - TRBV3-1/TRBV3-2 CASSRRDWIQETQYF TGTGCCAGCAGCCGAAGAGACTGGATACAAGAGACCCAGTACTTC
TRBJ1-3 - - TRBV7-2 CASSDGITAGNTIYF TGTGCCAGCAGCGACGGGATCACGGCTGGAAACACCATATATTTT
TRBJ2-3 TRBD2 - TRBV10-2 CASYELVAGEKRTDTQYF TGCGCCAGCTACGAGTTGGTAGCGGGGGAGAAACGCACAGATACGCAGTATTTT
TRBJ2-3 - - TRBV6-4 CASSELGAPTDTQYF TGTGCCAGCAGTGAGTTAGGGGCGCCGACAGATACGCAGTATTTT
TRBJ1-5 - - TRBV7-8 CASSLAGGRDQPQHF TGTGCCAGCAGCCTGGCCGGGGGACGGGATCAGCCCCAGCATTTT
TRBJ1-2 - once TRBV15 CATSRDRVEGTNYGYTF TGTGCCACCAGCAGAGATAGGGTGGAGGGGACTAACTATGGCTACACCTTC
TRBJ1-1 TRBD1 few TRBV3-1/TRBV3-2 CASSQDGGQGREAFF TGTGCCAGCAGCCAAGACGGTGGACAGGGGAGAGAAGCTTTCTTT
TRBJ2-3 TRBD2 - TRBV5-4 CASSLGGGASTRDTQYF TGTGCCAGCAGCTTGGGCGGGGGGGCCTCTACGAGAGATACGCAGTATTTT
TRBJ2-3 - - TRBV5-4 CASTSGGRTDTQYF TGTGCCAGCACTTCCGGGGGGCGCACAGATACGCAGTATTTT
TRBJ1-3 - - TRBV5-4 CASSLGDPGNTIYF TGTGCCAGCAGCTTAGGGGATCCAGGAAACACCATATATTTT
TRBJ2-3 - - TRBV5-1 CASSFQRGGGLTDTQYF TGCGCCAGCAGCTTCCAAAGGGGGGGCGGTTTGACAGATACGCAGTATTTT
TRBJ1-5 - - TRBV5-1 CASSLAGGSGPQHF TGCGCCAGCAGCTTGGCCGGGGGTTCGGGGCCCCAGCATTTT
TRBJ2-1 - - TRBV6-4 CASSDHRGNEQFF TGTGCCAGCAGTGACCACCGGGGCAATGAGCAGTTCTTC
TRBJ1-5 TRBD1 - TRBV4-2 CASSQKFVQGANQPQHF TGTGCCAGCAGCCAAAAATTTGTCCAGGGGGCTAATCAGCCCCAGCATTTT
TRBJ1-1 TRBD1 - TRBV5-6 CASSSGTVYTEAFF TGTGCCAGCAGCTCGGGGACAGTCTACACTGAAGCTTTCTTT
TRBJ1-2 TRBD1 - TRBV6-5 CASSPGQGRHVYTF TGTGCCAGCAGTCCGGGACAGGGTAGACATGTCTACACCTTC
TRBJ2-4 TRBD2 - TRBV11-2 CASSLLRGAKNIQYF TGTGCCAGCAGCTTATTGCGGGGGGCCAAAAACATTCAGTACTTC
TRBJ1-6 - - TRBV19 CASSINRERSPLHF TGTGCCAGTAGTATAAACAGGGAAAGGTCACCCCTCCACTTT
TRBJ2-5 TRBD1 - TRBV4-1 CASNPTGSLRETQYF TGCGCCAGCAATCCGACAGGGTCTTTACGAGAGACCCAGTACTTC
TRBJ1-2 - - TRBV20-1 CSAPGGGLYTF TGCAGTGCCCCCGGTGGAGGGCTCTACACCTTC